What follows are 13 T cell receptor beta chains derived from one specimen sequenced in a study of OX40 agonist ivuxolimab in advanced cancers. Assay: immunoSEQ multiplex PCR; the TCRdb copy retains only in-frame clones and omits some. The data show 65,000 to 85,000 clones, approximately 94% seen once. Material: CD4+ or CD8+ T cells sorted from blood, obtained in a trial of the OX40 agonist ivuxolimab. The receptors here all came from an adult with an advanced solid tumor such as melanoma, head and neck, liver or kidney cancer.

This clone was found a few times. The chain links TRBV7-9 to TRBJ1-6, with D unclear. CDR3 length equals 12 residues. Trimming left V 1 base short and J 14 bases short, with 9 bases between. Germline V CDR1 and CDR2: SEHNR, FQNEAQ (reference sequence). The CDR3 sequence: CASSLGVDSLHF. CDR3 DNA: TGTGCCAGCAGCTTAGGTGTCGATTCCCTCCACTTT.

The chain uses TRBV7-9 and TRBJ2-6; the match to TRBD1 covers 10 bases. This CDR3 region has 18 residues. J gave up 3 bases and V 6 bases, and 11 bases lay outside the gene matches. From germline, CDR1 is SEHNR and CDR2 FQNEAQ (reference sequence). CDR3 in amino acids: CASRSQGQGVDGANVLTF. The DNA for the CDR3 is TGTGCCAGCAGGTCCCAAGGACAGGGGGTCGATGGGGCCAACGTCCTGACTTTC.

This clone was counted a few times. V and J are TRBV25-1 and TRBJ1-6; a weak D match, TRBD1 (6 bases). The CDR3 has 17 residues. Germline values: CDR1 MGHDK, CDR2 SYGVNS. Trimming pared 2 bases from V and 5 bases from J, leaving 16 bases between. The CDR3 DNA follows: TGTGCCAGCAGTGAAAGGGGGAGTGGAGGGGATAATTCACCCCTCCACTTT. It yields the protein CASSERGSGGDNSPLHF. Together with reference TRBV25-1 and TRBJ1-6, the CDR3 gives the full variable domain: EADIYQTPRYLVIGTGKKITLECSQTMGHDKMYWYQQDPGMELHLIHYSYGVNSTEKGDLSSESTVSRIRTEHFPLTLESARPSHTSQYLCASSERGSGGDNSPLHFGNGTRLTVT.

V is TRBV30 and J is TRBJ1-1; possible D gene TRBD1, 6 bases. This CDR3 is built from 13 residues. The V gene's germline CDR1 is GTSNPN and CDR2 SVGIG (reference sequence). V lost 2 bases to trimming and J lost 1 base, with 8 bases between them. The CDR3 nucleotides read TGTGCCTGGAGTAAGGGGGAGAACACTGAAGCTTTCTTT. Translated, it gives CAWSKGENTEAFF.

The CDR3 DNA is TGTGCCAGCAGTTTAGGGACACTAAGCACAGATACGCAGTATTTT. It codes for CASSLGTLSTDTQYF. The chain employs TRBV27 and TRBJ2-3, with D maybe TRBD1 (6 bases). This CDR3 has 15 residues. Germline V CDR1 and CDR2: MNHEY, SMNVEV (reference sequence). The germline V and J ends were trimmed by 2 bases and 0 bases, with 9 bases remaining between them.

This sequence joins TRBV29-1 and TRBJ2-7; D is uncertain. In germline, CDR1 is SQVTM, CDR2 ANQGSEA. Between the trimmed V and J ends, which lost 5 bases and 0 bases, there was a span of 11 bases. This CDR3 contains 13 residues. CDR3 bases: TGCAGCGTTCTCCGGGTCAACTCCTACGAGCAGTACTTC. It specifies CSVLRVNSYEQYF.

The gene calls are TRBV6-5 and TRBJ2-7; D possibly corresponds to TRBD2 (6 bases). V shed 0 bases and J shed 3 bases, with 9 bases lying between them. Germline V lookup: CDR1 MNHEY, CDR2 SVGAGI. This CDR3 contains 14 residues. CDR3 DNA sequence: TGTGCCAGCAGTTACTCGCGGGGCGGCTACGAGCAGTACTTC. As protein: CASSYSRGGYEQYF.

This chain's CDR3 is CASSESWGETQYF. The CDR3 DNA sequence: TGTGCCAGCAGTGAGAGTTGGGGGGAGACCCAGTACTTC. J is TRBJ2-5 and V is TRBV9; D could derive from TRBD1 or TRBD2 (5 bases each). CDR3 length equals 13 residues. Looked up from germline, CDR1 is SGDLS and CDR2 is YYNGEE. V was pared by 5 bases and J by 5 bases, with 13 bases between. The full variable domain, in which reference TRBV9 and TRBJ2-5 provide the parts outside the CDR3, is DSGVTQTPKHLITATGQRVTLRCSPRSGDLSVYWYQQSLDQGLQFLIQYYNGEERAKGNILERFSAQQFPDLHSELNLSSLELGDSALYFCASSESWGETQYFGPGTRLLVL.

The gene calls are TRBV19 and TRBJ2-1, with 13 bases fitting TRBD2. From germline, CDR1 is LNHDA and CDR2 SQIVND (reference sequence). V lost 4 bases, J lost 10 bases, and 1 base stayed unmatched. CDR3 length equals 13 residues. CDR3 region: CASSKGLAGEQFF. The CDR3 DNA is TGTGCCAGTAGTAAGGGACTAGCGGGAGAGCAGTTCTTC.

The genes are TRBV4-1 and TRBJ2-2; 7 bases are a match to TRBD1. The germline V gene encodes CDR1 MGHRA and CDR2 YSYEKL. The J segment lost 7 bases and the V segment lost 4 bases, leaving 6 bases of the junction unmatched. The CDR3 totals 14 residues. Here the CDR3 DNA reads TGCGCCAGCAGCCCGGGACAGCTCCGCGGGGAGCTGTTTTTT. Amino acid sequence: CASSPGQLRGELFF.

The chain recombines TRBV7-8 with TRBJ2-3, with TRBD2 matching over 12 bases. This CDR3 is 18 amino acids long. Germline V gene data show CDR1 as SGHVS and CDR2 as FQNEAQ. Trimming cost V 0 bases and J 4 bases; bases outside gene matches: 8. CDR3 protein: CASSLALLAGGWADTQYF. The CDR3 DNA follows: TGTGCCAGCAGCTTAGCACTGCTAGCGGGAGGGTGGGCAGATACGCAGTATTTT.

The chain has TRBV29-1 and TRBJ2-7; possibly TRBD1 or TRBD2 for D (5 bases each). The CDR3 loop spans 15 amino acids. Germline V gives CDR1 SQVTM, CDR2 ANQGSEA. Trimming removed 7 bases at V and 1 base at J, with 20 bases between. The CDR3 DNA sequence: TGCAGCGCTCAGGGCGGACGAGGGCCATCCTACGAGCAGTACTTC. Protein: CSAQGGRGPSYEQYF.

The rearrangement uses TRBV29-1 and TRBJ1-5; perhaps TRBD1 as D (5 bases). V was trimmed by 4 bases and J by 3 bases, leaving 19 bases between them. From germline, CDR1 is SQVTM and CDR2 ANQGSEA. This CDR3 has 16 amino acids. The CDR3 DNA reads TGCAGCGTTGTAAGTGACAGCATCACCTCCAATCAGCCCCAGCATTTT. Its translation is CSVVSDSITSNQPQHF.